This section outlines one T cell receptor beta chain sequence together with its context. Its specificity is unknown. An end of the junction differs from the germline gene, which may be a read error. The data were obtained in a study of T cell responses to AZD1222 COVID-19 vaccine. Study-wide background: Second-dose intervals near 4 or 12 weeks were combined.

The CDR3 totals 14 residues. Germline CDR1 is SEHNR and CDR2 is FQNEAQ (reference sequence). The study's findings and limits: Only a handful of AZD1222 recipients were seropositive at baseline. Females made up more of the donors, who were largely white British, and clonal diversity may have come out too low.

Libraries were prepared by immunoSEQ multiplex PCR; TCRdb keeps only in-frame clonotypes and omits some of them. The profile shows about 100,000 clones, less than 90% of them singletons. The sample was peripheral blood, taken on day 0 of AZD1222 vaccination. This receptor was obtained from an adult in good health. The gene calls are TRBV7-9 and TRBJ2-7; no clear D. The CDR3 nucleotides read TGTGCCAGCAGCTTAGCAGGAGAAGTCTACGAGCCGTACTTC. Protein product: CASSLAGEVYEPYF.